The clone carrying this T cell receptor (beta chain) occurred a few times. No antigen is known for it. The CDR3 extends over 14 amino acids. The V end was cut by 0 bases, the J end by 9 bases, with 9 bases between. Semi-nested PCR with Nested Universal Primer A followed constant-region reverse priming of full-length variable regions. TCRdb re-called the 5' RACE reads through MiXCR, storing one row per CDR3 protein. The table records nearly 40,000 distinct CDR3 sequences, 18% of them present only once. Notes on the study in general: The larger cohort examined one V-J beta rearrangement, not whole repertoires. Greatest tumor Treg TCR overlap was with tumor naive CD4+ cells.

The gene calls are TRBV12-3 or TRBV12-4 and TRBJ1-6; maybe TRBD1 (6 bases). This sequence was found in a female donor with breast cancer. The sequenced sample was naive CD4+ T cells sorted from a lymph node. Stated subset: naive CD4+ T cells, CD4+CD45RA+CD25-. CDR3 amino acids: CASSLAIRGSPLHF. CDR3 coding DNA: TGTGCCAGCAGTTTAGCTATCAGGGGTTCACCCCTCCACTTT.